Included here is one T cell receptor (beta chain) sequence, with context. The data were obtained in a study of blood T cell repertoires in COVID-19. Study-level background: From the United States, Italy and Spain came samples of acute and convalescent COVID-19. T cells, B-cell-depleted T cells, or PBMCs supplied cDNA or gDNA.

Under the authors' procedure: Reference gene primer amplification gave nucleated cell count estimates. Only in-frame clones appear in the TCRdb table, and some are missing; sequencing was by immunoSEQ multiplex PCR. V, J and clone size reflect that table, while D and trimming were determined from the DNA. The table records about 46,000 clones, 80% to 90% of them present only once. The V gene's germline CDR1 is SGDLS and CDR2 YYNGEE. This CDR3 has 15 amino acids. V lost 0 bases, J lost 2 bases, and 2 bases stayed unmatched. This TCR came from a human donor in a cohort sampled during active COVID-19. The donor label of this sample is uncertain. Source material: peripheral blood. This chain uses TRBV9 with TRBJ2-7; 10 bases fit TRBD1. CDR3 sequence reads: CASSVGGQGTYEQYF. DNA for the CDR3: TGTGCCAGCAGCGTAGGGGGACAGGGGACCTACGAGCAGTACTTC.